Sequencing of this T cell receptor (beta chain) was carried out in a study of T-cell reconstitution after alpha-beta-depleted transplantation in children. TCRbeta library construction was performed incorporating unique molecular identifiers. TCRdb passed the PCR reads through MiXCR, listing each CDR3 protein once. The profile covers a few hundred thousand distinct CDR3 sequences, with over 7% appearing a single time and around 10% taken by the ten largest. Points on this clonotype: The antigen remains undetermined.

Study-level results: Newly generated T cells supplied most T-cell counts and diversity one year post-transplant. The origin of alpha-beta T cells about two months after transplant was reportedly several hundred expanded graft clones.

Trimming at V came to 6 bases and at J to 3 bases, leaving 9 bases not matched to a gene. CDR3 length: 15 residues. The V gene's germline CDR1 is DFQATT and CDR2 SNEGSKA (reference sequence). The V gene is TRBV20-1, the J gene TRBJ2-3, with TRBD2 matching over 10 bases. Sequencing was performed on peripheral blood, taken 360 days after TCRalphabeta/CD19-depleted stem cell transplant. The receptor was isolated from a female patient aged 2-15 years who had a stem cell transplant for Fanconi anemia, so the T cells may come from the graft donor. This CDR3 reads CSATPLAGVTDTQYF. CDR3 sequence (DNA): TGCAGTGCCACACCTCTAGCGGGGGTAACAGATACGCAGTATTTT.